These 26 T cell receptor beta chains were sequenced from one sample in a study of blood T cell repertoires in COVID-19. Data came from immunoSEQ multiplex PCR; TCRdb stores just in-frame clones and leaves some out. Of over 250,000 clones listed, about 87% are singletons. Specimen: PBMCs or T cells enriched from blood (not recorded which). The source is a woman in her fifties or sixties who had recovered from COVID-19.

The J gene is TRBJ2-1, the V gene TRBV20-1; D possibly corresponds to TRBD2 (6 bases). The CDR3 is made up of 11 amino acids. Trimming took off 6 bases at V and 7 bases at J, with 10 bases between the two ends. Germline V gene data show CDR1 as DFQATT and CDR2 as SNEGSKA (reference sequence). As DNA, the CDR3 is TGCAGTGCAAAGAGCGGGAATGAGCAGTTCTTC. This gives the protein CSAKSGNEQFF.

The chain is built from TRBV27 and TRBJ1-5, with 9 bases identical to TRBD1. Trimming took 6 bases from V and 4 from J; bases not matched to a gene: 7. The CDR3 is made up of 15 amino acids. Per germline, CDR1 MNHEY and CDR2 SMNVEV (reference sequence). CDR3: CASSYGTGSNQPQHF. CDR3 DNA sequence: TGTGCCAGCAGCTATGGGACAGGGAGTAATCAGCCCCAGCATTTT.

In this sample, this clone turned up once. The chain recombines TRBV6-2 or TRBV6-3 with TRBJ1-1, with D possibly TRBD1 on 5 matching bases. Germline V gene lookup returns CDR1 MNHEY and CDR2 SVGEGT. The CDR3 runs to 16 residues. Trimming cost V 0 bases and J 0 bases, with 11 bases left between them. The CDR3 here is CASSYSQGTLNTEAFF. DNA for the CDR3: TGTGCCAGCAGTTACTCGCAGGGAACTTTGAACACTGAAGCTTTCTTT.

The table lists this clone with a count of one. The DNA for the CDR3 is TGTGCCAGCAGCTTACGTCCGGGACAGGGGTCGAAGAGCTCTGGAAACACCATATATTTT. Protein product: CASSLRPGQGSKSSGNTIYF. The rearrangement joins TRBV5-5 to TRBJ1-3, with 10 bases aligning to TRBD1. This CDR3 contains 20 residues. Losses at the gene ends were 2 bases for V and 0 bases for J; bases not matched to a gene: 14. CDR1 is SGHKS, CDR2 YYEKEE, per germline (reference sequence).

This clone showed up just once. J is TRBJ2-2 and V is TRBV7-8; 13 bases line up with TRBD2. The trim removed 5 bases at V and 5 bases at J, leaving 11 bases unmatched. The length of the CDR3 is 18 residues. Germline V gene data show CDR1 as SGHVS and CDR2 as FQNEAQ. The CDR3 is CASSLPSTSGRSTGELFF. CDR3 DNA: TGTGCCAGCAGCCTACCGTCGACTAGCGGGAGGTCGACCGGGGAGCTGTTTTTT. Looking up the rest from reference TRBV7-8 and TRBJ2-2 gives the full variable domain: GAGVSQSPRYKVAKRGQDVALRCDPISGHVSLFWYQQALGQGPEFLTYFQNEAQLDKSGLPSDRFFAERPEGSVSTLKIQRTQQEDSAVYLCASSLPSTSGRSTGELFFGEGSRLTVL.

The chain is built from TRBV4-1 and TRBJ2-3; D not certain. Germline loops: CDR1 MGHRA, CDR2 YSYEKL. The germline V and J ends were trimmed by 1 base and 2 bases, with 10 bases remaining between them. The CDR3 sequence is 15 residues long. CDR3 sequence (DNA): TGCGCCAGCAGCCAAGGTGCGCGAGTCACAGATACGCAGTATTTT. Translation: CASSQGARVTDTQYF.

The V and J genes are TRBV24-1 and TRBJ2-2; weak D call: TRBD2 (5 bases). The CDR3 has 17 residues. Trimming removed 0 bases from V and 1 base from J, with 11 bases in between. The germline gives CDR1 KGHDR, CDR2 SFDVKD. The CDR3, as DNA: TGTGCCACCAGTGATTTGCTCGCAGGACTGAACACCGGGGAGCTGTTTTTT. Its protein product is CATSDLLAGLNTGELFF.

This chain links TRBV5-1 with TRBJ1-1; D is possibly TRBD1 (5 bases). CDR1 is SGHRS and CDR2 is YFSETQ in the germline V gene. The CDR3 is made up of 14 amino acids. Trimming stripped 10 bases from V and 0 bases from J, with 16 bases between. This CDR3 is CASRPAGMNTEAFF. CDR3 DNA: TGCGCCTCCCGACCGGCAGGGATGAACACTGAAGCTTTCTTT.

This chain uses TRBV21-1 with TRBJ2-1; the table's D gene call, TRBD2, was not cross checked with the DNA. TRBV21-1 is a pseudogene locus. This CDR3 is built from 16 residues. As DNA, the CDR3 is TGTGCCAGCAGCAAGATCCCTCTAGCGGGAAACAATGAGCAGTTCTTC. Residues: CASSKIPLAGNNEQFF.

This clone was seen only once. The rearrangement uses TRBV28 and TRBJ1-1; a weak D match, TRBD1 (6 bases). The CDR3 length is 16 residues. CDR1 is MDHEN, CDR2 SYDVKM, per germline. Trimming removed 7 bases at V and 3 bases at J, with 21 bases between. The CDR3, as DNA: TGTGCCAGCACCCCTTGGGCTACAGGGCCCGACACTGAAGCTTTCTTT. The encoded protein is CASTPWATGPDTEAFF.

V gene TRBV27 combines with J gene TRBJ1-1; 10 positions agree with TRBD1. The germline V gene has CDR1 MNHEY and CDR2 SMNVEV (reference sequence). The CDR3 consists of 17 residues. With V trimmed by 1 base and J by 2 bases, 7 bases remained unmatched. The CDR3 protein is CASSLLGDRGQNTEAFF. CDR3 bases: TGTGCCAGCAGTTTATTGGGGGACAGGGGACAAAACACTGAAGCTTTCTTT.

The chain carries TRBV10-1 and TRBJ2-7; tentative D call: TRBD1 (6 bases). Germline V gives CDR1 WNHNN, CDR2 SYGVQD (reference sequence). V was shortened by 3 bases and J by 1 base, with 31 bases between the two germline ends. The CDR3 loop spans 21 amino acids. CDR3 bases: TGCGCCAGCAGTGATCTTAAGAAACTGGCCGTACAGGGCGACATTTCCTACGAGCAGTACTTC. Translation gives CASSDLKKLAVQGDISYEQYF.

The gene calls are TRBV28 and TRBJ1-3; 9 positions match TRBD1. The V and J ends lost 4 bases and 7 bases, in that order; junction bases with no gene match: 5. CDR1 is MDHEN, CDR2 SYDVKM, per germline. The CDR3 length is 14 residues. The CDR3: CASSSNRGHNTIYF. The DNA for the CDR3 is TGTGCCAGCAGTTCGAACAGGGGGCACAACACCATATATTTT.

The chain joins TRBV19 to TRBJ1-4; tentatively, D is TRBD1 (5 bases). The V gene lost 6 bases and the J gene lost 10 bases, with 24 bases spanning the gap. Germline CDR1 reads LNHDA; CDR2 reads SQIVND (reference sequence). The CDR3 covers 16 residues. For the CDR3, the DNA is TGTGCCAGTAGACGGACGGAAGTAGGGGATTATGGAAAACTGTTTTTT. Residues: CASRRTEVGDYGKLFF.

The chain is built from TRBV2 and TRBJ1-4; 11 nucleotides match TRBD1. CDR3 length: 15 amino acids. The ends lost 4 bases at V and 5 bases at J; junction bases unmatched: 3. CDR1 and CDR2 (germline): SNHLY, FYNNEI. The DNA for the CDR3 is TGTGCCAGCAGTGCCGGGACAGGGGGAAATGAAAAACTGTTTTTT. Residues: CASSAGTGGNEKLFF.

The chain combines TRBV6-5 with TRBJ2-1, with D possibly being TRBD2 (6 bases). This CDR3 has 14 amino acids. Trimming removed 6 bases from V and 8 bases from J, with 17 bases in between. CDR1 and CDR2 from the germline V gene are MNHEY and SVGAGI. DNA for the CDR3: TGTGCCAGCAGCGCCGGGACTGAAGACTATGAGCAGTTCTTC. Amino acids: CASSAGTEDYEQFF.

V is TRBV2 and J is TRBJ1-4; no clear D. The V end lost 4 bases, the J end lost 7 bases, and 7 bases lay between the germline ends. The CDR3 length is 12 residues. The germline CDR1 and CDR2 sequences are SNHLY and FYNNEI. The CDR3 loop is CASSGNGEKLFF. As DNA, the CDR3 is TGTGCCAGCAGTGGTAACGGTGAAAAACTGTTTTTT.

Note on this clone: The germline gene is not matched at one end of the junction; a read error may be the cause. CDR3 coding DNA: TGTGCCTGGAGTGGGACAGGGGAGGGGGGACTCTGCTTC. It codes for CAWSGTGEGGLCF. The chain recombines TRBV30 with TRBJ1-2; TRBD1 matches at 9 bases. The CDR3 is 13 amino acids. CDR1 GTSNPN and CDR2 SVGIG come from the germline V gene (reference sequence).

This clone was detected only once. The CDR3 DNA is TGTGCCACCAGCCCCCGGGACAGGTACGGGGCCTACAATGAGCAGTTCTTC. Its translation: CATSPRDRYGAYNEQFF. V is TRBV15 and J is TRBJ2-1; 8 bases agree with TRBD1. J was trimmed by 2 bases and V by 5 bases; bases with no gene match: 11. The length of the CDR3 is 17 residues. CDR1 and CDR2 from the germline V gene are LNHNV and YYDKDF (reference sequence).

This clone was recorded only once. The CDR3 nucleotides are TGTGCCAGCAGCCAAGATCTTACGGGAGGGGGAAGCTCCTACAATGAGCAGTTCTTC. Translation: CASSQDLTGGGSSYNEQFF. V is TRBV3-1 (or the pseudogene TRBV3-2) and J is TRBJ2-1; 8 bases are shared with TRBD2. Trimming removed 0 bases from V and 0 bases from J; junction bases left unmatched: 10. Looked up from germline, CDR1 is LGHDT and CDR2 is YNNKEL (reference sequence). The CDR3 runs to 19 residues.

The V and J genes are TRBV2 and TRBJ1-1; D unresolved. V was clipped by 5 bases and J by 2 bases, with 3 bases between them. CDR1 SNHLY and CDR2 FYNNEI come from the germline V gene. The CDR3 runs to 11 residues. In DNA, the CDR3 is TGTGCCAGCAGTCCAAACACTGAAGCTTTCTTT. Translating it yields CASSPNTEAFF.

This rearrangement joins TRBV6-4 to TRBJ1-1; TRBD1 matches 9 bases. CDR3 size: 16 residues. Germline V gene sequence: CDR1 MRHNA, CDR2 SNTAGT. The ends lost 6 bases at V and 4 bases at J; junction bases unmatched: 12. The CDR3 DNA follows: TGTGCCAGCAGCAAGCTTTTTACAGGGGGCCCCACTGAAGCTTTCTTT. Translated, it gives CASSKLFTGGPTEAFF.

V and J are TRBV11-2 and TRBJ1-4, with TRBD1 identical over 8 bases. The CDR3 totals 16 residues. CDR1 and CDR2 (germline): SGHAT, FQNNGV. V dropped 0 bases and J dropped 7; count of bases not matched to a gene: 7. The CDR3 protein is CASSLDRARGLEKLFF. CDR3 in DNA: TGTGCCAGCAGCTTAGATCGGGCCAGGGGGCTTGAAAAACTGTTTTTT.

The CDR3 sequence: CASSLAGRGSVTQYF. The CDR3 DNA follows: TGTGCCAGCAGCTTAGCGGGCCGGGGATCTGTTACGCAGTATTTT. The rearrangement uses TRBV7-2 and TRBJ2-3; tentatively, D is TRBD2 (5 bases). CDR1 is SGHTA and CDR2 is FQGNSA in the germline V gene. V was trimmed by 0 bases and J by 8 bases, leaving 15 bases between them. This CDR3 comprises 15 residues.

This clone was recorded once. This rearrangement joins TRBV11-1 to TRBJ1-6; unclear D gene. Looked up from germline, CDR1 is SGHAT and CDR2 is FQDESV (reference sequence). The CDR3 has 15 amino acids. V was shortened by 5 bases and J by 7 bases, with 15 bases between the two germline ends. The CDR3 loop is CASSLVHSRNSPLHF. The CDR3 region has the DNA TGTGCCAGCAGCCTCGTCCACAGTAGGAATTCACCCCTCCACTTT. The entire variable domain, with the rest obtained from reference TRBV11-1 and TRBJ1-6, is as follows: EAEVAQSPRYKITEKSQAVAFWCDPISGHATLYWYRQILGQGPELLVQFQDESVVDDSQLPKDRFSAERLKGVDSTLKIQPAELGDSAMYLCASSLVHSRNSPLHFGNGTRLTVT.

V gene TRBV28 combines with J gene TRBJ1-1; possibly TRBD1 for D (6 bases). The CDR3 extends over 15 amino acids. Per the germline V gene, CDR1 is MDHEN and CDR2 is SYDVKM. V lost 4 bases to trimming and J lost 0 bases, with 12 bases between them. The CDR3 protein is CASSSTGSVNTEAFF. CDR3 coding DNA: TGTGCCAGCAGTTCCACAGGGTCGGTGAACACTGAAGCTTTCTTT.